Presented here are 21 T cell receptor beta chains from one specimen sequenced in a study of control samples from healthy donors and cancer patients (dated by TCRdb to 2018 to 2021). Libraries came from the immunoSEQ multiplex PCR assay. Sourced from immuneACCESS, this table was stored by TCRdb with only in-frame sequences that have V and J called. A share of the clones is absent; for the studies checked, an unresolved V gene accounts for under half, and the remainder has no known explanation. The sample table lists over 150,000 clones, 85% to 95% of them with a count of one. The top ten clonotypes cover approximately 5.5% of the sample. Sequencing was performed on blood. The source is a man aged 35 to 55 in good health.

The J gene is TRBJ2-1, the V gene TRBV7-2, with D tentatively TRBD1 (7 bases). The germline V gene has CDR1 SGHTA and CDR2 FQGNSA. Trimming pared 1 base from V and 7 bases from J, leaving 17 bases between. The CDR3 sequence is 16 residues long. CDR3 in DNA: TGTGCCAGCAGCTTAGGCCCGGCCAGGGGGGAAAATGAGCAGTTCTTC. Protein product: CASSLGPARGENEQFF.

The chain joins TRBV5-6 to TRBJ2-1; 9 bases agree with TRBD2. Trimming at V came to 5 bases and at J to 2 bases, leaving 11 bases not matched to a gene. Germline CDR1 reads SGHDT; CDR2 reads YYEEEE. The CDR3 loop spans 17 amino acids. The CDR3 sequence is CASSRPLAGQAYNEQFF. In DNA, the CDR3 is TGTGCCAGCAGTCGTCCCCTAGCGGGGCAGGCCTACAATGAGCAGTTCTTC.

The chain combines TRBV6-5 with TRBJ1-2, with 9 bases that match TRBD1. J gave up 4 bases and V 4 bases, and 4 bases lay outside the gene matches. CDR1 and CDR2 from the germline V gene are MNHEY and SVGAGI. The CDR3 has 14 residues. DNA of the CDR3: TGTGCCAGCAGTTCTCACAGGGGGCCCTATGGCTACACCTTC. This sequence encodes CASSSHRGPYGYTF.

The gene calls are TRBV6-6 and TRBJ1-1; no clear D gene. Germline V CDR1 and CDR2: MNHNY, SVGAGI (reference sequence). This CDR3 is built from 14 residues. The V and J ends lost 5 bases and 5 bases respectively, with 15 bases between them. CDR3 in DNA: TGTGCCAGCAGTGACGGGGTGGCAGAGACTGAAGCTTTCTTT. Protein product: CASSDGVAETEAFF.

The chain links TRBV19 to TRBJ2-7; TRBD1 aligns across 7 bases. This CDR3 has 13 amino acids. V lost 4 bases, J lost 3 bases, and 3 bases stayed unmatched. The germline V gene encodes CDR1 LNHDA and CDR2 SQIVND (reference sequence). CDR3 protein: CASSTRDSYEQYF. CDR3 DNA: TGTGCCAGTAGTACCCGGGACAGCTACGAGCAGTACTTC. Variable domain in full (rest from reference TRBV19 and TRBJ2-7): DGGITQSPKYLFRKEGQNVTLSCEQNLNHDAMYWYRQDPGQGLRLIYYSQIVNDFQKGDIAEGYSVSREKKESFPLTVTSAQKNPTAFYLCASSTRDSYEQYFGPGTRLTVT.

V and J are TRBV5-1 and TRBJ1-4; maybe TRBD1 (5 bases). The CDR3 totals 14 residues. V dropped 4 bases and J dropped 1 base, with 8 bases sitting between them. Germline CDR1 reads SGHRS; CDR2 reads YFSETQ. In nucleotides, the CDR3 is TGCGCCAGCAGCCCGACAGTAACTAATGAAAAACTGTTTTTT. It codes for CASSPTVTNEKLFF.

This chain connects TRBV24-1 to TRBJ1-1, with TRBD1 matching 9 bases. CDR3 length: 12 amino acids. CDR1 is KGHDR and CDR2 is SFDVKD in the germline V gene. The ends lost 3 bases at V and 13 bases at J; junction bases unmatched: 5. CDR3 region: CATSDRGTGIFF. DNA of the CDR3: TGTGCCACCAGTGATCGTGGGACAGGGATTTTCTTT.

The V and J genes are TRBV28 and TRBJ2-3, with no clear D. The germline V gene encodes CDR1 MDHEN and CDR2 SYDVKM. The CDR3 is made up of 13 amino acids. V was pared by 6 bases and J by 2 bases, with 9 bases between. DNA of the CDR3: TGTGCCAGCAGGATAGTCACCACAGATACGCAGTATTTT. Translation: CASRIVTTDTQYF.

The CDR3: CASSLRDSDNSPLHF. The CDR3 region has the DNA TGTGCCAGCAGTTTGCGGGACAGTGATAATTCACCCCTCCACTTT. The rearrangement joins TRBV27 to TRBJ1-6, with 7 bases lining up with TRBD1. The junction had 4 bases not matched to a gene; V was cut back by 3 bases and J by 5 bases. CDR1 is MNHEY, CDR2 SMNVEV, per germline (reference sequence). The CDR3 has 15 residues.

The V call is TRBV2, the J call TRBJ2-1; 7 bases align to TRBD1. Germline V gene data show CDR1 as SNHLY and CDR2 as FYNNEI. J gave up 8 bases and V 4 bases, and 2 bases lay outside the gene matches. This CDR3 has 12 amino acids. The CDR3 coding sequence is TGTGCCAGCAGTGGAGGGGGCGATGAGCAGTTCTTC. As protein: CASSGGGDEQFF.

This chain's CDR3 is CASSGPSYFDSPLHF. CDR3 in DNA: TGTGCCAGCAGCGGCCCCTCCTATTTTGATTCACCCCTCCACTTT. J is TRBJ1-6 and V is TRBV21-1. TRBV21-1 is assigned pseudogene status. This CDR3 comprises 15 residues.

The rearrangement links TRBV11-2 to TRBJ1-2; D is uncertain. Germline loops: CDR1 SGHAT, CDR2 FQNNGV. This CDR3 has 14 residues. Trimming shortened V by 4 bases and J by 4 bases, and 13 bases separated the two germline ends. The CDR3 DNA reads TGTGCCAGCAGCTCGCCTCCTCAGGCCTATGGCTACACCTTC. Translating it yields CASSSPPQAYGYTF.

This chain joins TRBV19 and TRBJ1-2; 7 bases fit TRBD1. Trimming removed 5 bases from V and 8 bases from J; junction bases left unmatched: 14. This CDR3 is 15 amino acids long. Germline V gives CDR1 LNHDA, CDR2 SQIVND (reference sequence). Written as DNA, the CDR3 is TGTGCCAGTAGTCCAACGGACAGGCCGTCGGAGGGCTACACCTTC. Its translation is CASSPTDRPSEGYTF.

This clone was detected a few times. The chain recombines TRBV11-2 with TRBJ2-7; D is uncertain. V was pared by 4 bases and J by 5 bases, with 6 bases between. Germline lookup yields CDR1 SGHAT and CDR2 FQNNGV. The CDR3 is 11 residues long. DNA for the CDR3: TGTGCCAGCAGCTCCCTCAACGAGCAGTACTTC. Its translation: CASSSLNEQYF. Full variable domain (rest looked up from reference TRBV11-2 and TRBJ2-7): EAGVAQSPRYKIIEKRQSVAFWCNPISGHATLYWYQQILGQGPKLLIQFQNNGVVDDSQLPKDRFSAERLKGVDSTLKIQPAKLEDSAVYLCASSSLNEQYFGPGTRLTVT.

The V and J genes are TRBV4-1 and TRBJ2-3; the match to TRBD2 covers 10 bases. After removal of 2 bases from V and 3 bases from J, the junction contained 2 bases not matched to a gene. The CDR3 totals 15 residues. Germline-derived CDR1 and CDR2 are MGHRA and YSYEKL. This CDR3 is CASSQLAGVTDTQYF. CDR3 sequence (DNA): TGCGCCAGCAGCCAACTAGCGGGGGTTACAGATACGCAGTATTTT.

The V gene is TRBV11-3, the J gene TRBJ2-1, with 8 bases identical to TRBD2. Trimming removed 1 base from V and 7 bases from J; junction bases left unmatched: 9. Per the germline V gene, CDR1 is SGHNT and CDR2 is YENEEA. The CDR3 sequence is 16 residues long. The CDR3 DNA reads TGTGCCAGCAGCTTAGTTTTTAACGGGGGGGTTAATGAGCAGTTCTTC. Its protein product is CASSLVFNGGVNEQFF.

This CDR3 is CASSMGWAYGYTF. CDR3 DNA sequence: TGTGCCAGTAGTATGGGCTGGGCCTATGGCTACACCTTC. This sequence joins TRBV19 and TRBJ1-2; D uncertain. Trimming took 3 bases from V and 4 from J, leaving 9 bases between them. CDR3 size: 13 residues. The germline CDR1 and CDR2 sequences are LNHDA and SQIVND (reference sequence).

This clone has a single count. This chain joins TRBV10-3 and TRBJ1-1, with TRBD1 matching over 7 bases. The CDR3 runs to 14 residues. The germline V gene encodes CDR1 ENHRY and CDR2 SYGVKD. Trimming removed 7 bases from V and 3 bases from J; junction bases left unmatched: 8. This chain's CDR3 is CAITAGGPDTEAFF. CDR3 DNA: TGTGCCATCACTGCAGGGGGGCCAGACACTGAAGCTTTCTTT.

V usage is TRBV6-2 or TRBV6-3 and J usage is TRBJ2-1; weak D call: TRBD1 (5 bases). This CDR3 is 14 amino acids long. Germline-derived CDR1 and CDR2 are MNHEY and SVGEGT. Trimming took off 0 bases at V and 6 bases at J, with 9 bases between the two ends. The CDR3 nucleotides read TGTGCCAGCAGTTACTCGCAGGGTCGCAATGAGCAGTTCTTC. Translation: CASSYSQGRNEQFF.

The rearrangement uses TRBV9 and TRBJ2-2; TRBD1 matches 10 bases. Germline CDR1 and CDR2: SGDLS and YYNGEE. The CDR3 spans 15 residues. J gave up 6 bases and V 4 bases, and 6 bases lay outside the gene matches. Written as DNA, the CDR3 is TGTGCCAGCAGCCCGACGACAGGGGGCGCCGGGGAGCTGTTTTTT. Its translation is CASSPTTGGAGELFF.

The gene calls are TRBV6-5 and TRBJ1-1, with 7 positions matching TRBD1. Germline CDR1 reads MNHEY; CDR2 reads SVGAGI. CDR3 length: 14 residues. V lost 5 bases to trimming and J lost 4 bases; unmatched junction nucleotides: 7. Here the CDR3 DNA reads TGTGCCAGCAGTCGGGACAGTACGCGCACTGAAGCTTTCTTT. Protein product: CASSRDSTRTEAFF.